These 15 T cell receptor beta chains share one sample of origin, sequenced in a study of blood T cells in healthy people across ages. Then a second PCR, running about 6 to 12 cycles, was carried out with a sample-barcoded 5' primer and a J-beta primer mix. TCRdb reprocessed the 5' RACE reads via MiXCR and lists one record per CDR3 protein. The sample carries 800,000 or so distinct CDR3 sequences, around 25% recorded once. Separately, the same data were catalogued under a study of T cells of mothers and their children.

Input material: blood. These receptors were collected from a boy younger than 18 in good health.

This clonotype was seen more than once but under ten times. The junction departs from the called germline gene at one end, perhaps through a read error. V usage is TRBV4-2 and J usage is TRBJ2-2; 10 bases fit TRBD1. The CDR3 extends over 17 amino acids. CDR1 and CDR2 from the germline V gene are LGHNA and YNFKEQ. The CDR3 reads CASSQVSSTGGTGELLF. The CDR3 DNA is TGTGCCAGCAGCCAAGTGTCTTCGACAGGGGGCACCGGGGAGCTGCTTTTT.

Worth noting for this clonotype: One end of the junction is discordant with germline, which a read error may explain. The V and J genes are TRBV4-1 and TRBJ1-2; no firm D call. The CDR3 has 13 amino acids. Germline V gene sequence: CDR1 MGHRA, CDR2 YSYEKL. CDR3 protein: CAISQERNYGYTF. As DNA, the CDR3 is TGCGCCATCAGCCAAGAGAGGAACTATGGCTACACCTTC.

This clonotype was counted only a few times. This chain connects TRBV6-2 or TRBV6-3 to TRBJ1-4; 8 bases match TRBD1. CDR1 is MNHEY, CDR2 SVGEGT, per germline. The CDR3 contains 13 residues. The trim removed 7 bases at V and 8 bases at J, leaving 6 bases unmatched. The CDR3: CASKDRVEEKLFF. In DNA, the CDR3 is TGTGCCAGCAAGGACAGGGTGGAAGAAAAACTGTTTTTT.

The chain combines TRBV20-1 with TRBJ2-3; 7 bases agree with TRBD1. With V trimmed by 5 bases and J by 6 bases, 11 bases remained unmatched. Germline V lookup: CDR1 DFQATT, CDR2 SNEGSKA (reference sequence). The CDR3 has 14 residues. CDR3 nucleotide sequence: TGCAGTGCTTCCGGGACAGAGGCACGGGATACGCAGTATTTT. It is translated as CSASGTEARDTQYF.

The chain joins TRBV5-4 to TRBJ2-7, with D maybe TRBD1 (5 bases). The DNA end is a closer match to TRBJ2-5, so the J assignment may be wrong. The CDR3 spans 15 residues. The V gene's germline CDR1 is SGHNT and CDR2 YYREEE (reference sequence). The CDR3 spells CASSLPGQQGETQYF. The CDR3 DNA reads TGTGCCAGCAGCCTTCCAGGGCAGCAGGGAGAGACCCAGTACTTC.

The table lists this clonotype with a few counts. The chain employs TRBV7-8 and TRBJ2-1; weak D call: TRBD1 (6 bases). This CDR3 has 17 residues. The V and J ends lost 5 bases and 6 bases respectively, with 23 bases between them. CDR1 is SGHVS and CDR2 is FQNEAQ in the germline V gene. The CDR3: CASSPRSPLKGVNEQFF. CDR3 DNA sequence: TGTGCCAGCAGCCCCAGGAGTCCCTTGAAGGGGGTCAATGAGCAGTTCTTC.

The chain has TRBV29-1 and TRBJ2-7; 7 bases are a match to TRBD2. Trimming cost V 6 bases and J 4 bases; bases outside gene matches: 9. Looked up from germline, CDR1 is SQVTM and CDR2 is ANQGSEA. This CDR3 spans 13 amino acids. CDR3 sequence reads: CSVPGTTFYEQYF. The CDR3 region has the DNA TGCAGCGTCCCCGGGACTACCTTTTACGAGCAGTACTTC.

This clonotype was seen a handful of times. In nucleotides, the CDR3 is TGTGCCAGCAGCTCCGGGACAGTCAACGTCCTGACTTTC. The encoded protein is CASSSGTVNVLTF. The V call is TRBV7-9, the J call TRBJ2-6, with 7 nucleotides matching TRBD1. The CDR3 length is 13 residues. V lost 4 bases and J lost 9; bases outside the gene matches: 3. The germline CDR1 and CDR2 sequences are SEHNR and FQNEAQ (reference sequence).

J is TRBJ2-1 and V is TRBV20-1, with TRBD2 as a possible D gene (5 bases). The CDR3 runs to 14 residues. Germline CDR1 reads DFQATT; CDR2 reads SNEGSKA (reference sequence). The germline V and J ends were trimmed by 4 bases and 4 bases, with 14 bases remaining between them. The CDR3 nucleotides read TGCAGTGCTATTCGTGGAGGCTTATACAATGAGCAGTTCTTC. Translating gives CSAIRGGLYNEQFF.

With respect to this clonotype: The junction departs from germline at one end; a sequencing error may be responsible. This chain connects TRBV5-1 to TRBJ2-5; TRBD2 might be the D (6 bases). This CDR3 has 14 residues. In germline, CDR1 is SGHRS, CDR2 YFSETQ. DNA of the CDR3: TGCGCCAGCAGCTTTGGGGGGTACCAAGGGACCCAGTACTTC. It specifies CASSFGGYQGTQYF.

This clonotype was observed a few times. V gene TRBV20-1 combines with J gene TRBJ1-4; TRBD1 aligns across 11 bases. The J segment lost 7 bases and the V segment lost 5 bases, leaving 6 bases of the junction unmatched. The germline V gene encodes CDR1 DFQATT and CDR2 SNEGSKA (reference sequence). This CDR3 is built from 14 residues. The CDR3 coding sequence is TGCAGTGCTCTGTGGGGGACAGGGGGTGAAAAACTGTTTTTT. Encoded protein: CSALWGTGGEKLFF.

This clonotype was detected only a few times. The V call is TRBV4-2, the J call TRBJ1-4; the D gene is possibly TRBD1 (5 bases). With 1 base removed from V and 5 bases from J, the gap between germline ends came to 14 bases. This CDR3 spans 16 amino acids. Germline V gives CDR1 LGHNA, CDR2 YNFKEQ. As DNA, the CDR3 is TGTGCCAGCAGCCAAGGTCAGGCCAGGGAAAATGAAAAACTGTTTTTT. The encoded protein is CASSQGQARENEKLFF.

Turning to this clonotype: A junction end diverges from the germline sequence, so it may reflect a read error. The CDR3 protein is CASSWGYQETQHF. In DNA form, the CDR3 reads TGCGCCAGCAGTTGGGGGTACCAAGAGACCCAACACTTC. The chain recombines TRBV5-1 with TRBJ2-5; D possibly matches TRBD1 or TRBD2 (5 bases each). Germline V CDR1 and CDR2: SGHRS, YFSETQ. The CDR3 consists of 13 residues.

J is TRBJ2-7 and V is TRBV28; the match to TRBD1 covers 11 bases. Germline CDR1 is MDHEN and CDR2 is SYDVKM. J gave up 8 bases and V 6 bases, and 15 bases lay outside the gene matches. This CDR3 spans 16 amino acids. As DNA, the CDR3 is TGTGCCAGCAGAATAAACGCCGGGACAGGGGGGGGCAAGCAGTACTTC. As protein: CASRINAGTGGGKQYF. Full variable domain (rest looked up from reference TRBV28 and TRBJ2-7): DVKVTQSSRYLVKRTGEKVFLECVQDMDHENMFWYRQDPGLGLRLIYFSYDVKMKEKGDIPEGYSVSREKKERFSLILESASTNQTSMYLCASRINAGTGGGKQYFGPGTRLTVT.

This clonotype showed up just a few times. The CDR3 region has the DNA TGTGCCAGCAGGCTCAGGGGGTACCAGGGTGAAGCTTTCTTT. This translates into CASRLRGYQGEAFF. The J gene is TRBJ1-1, the V gene TRBV14; 7 bases are shared with TRBD1. CDR1 and CDR2 from the germline V gene are SGHDN and FVKESK. The ends lost 6 bases at V and 7 bases at J; junction bases unmatched: 11. The CDR3 totals 14 residues.